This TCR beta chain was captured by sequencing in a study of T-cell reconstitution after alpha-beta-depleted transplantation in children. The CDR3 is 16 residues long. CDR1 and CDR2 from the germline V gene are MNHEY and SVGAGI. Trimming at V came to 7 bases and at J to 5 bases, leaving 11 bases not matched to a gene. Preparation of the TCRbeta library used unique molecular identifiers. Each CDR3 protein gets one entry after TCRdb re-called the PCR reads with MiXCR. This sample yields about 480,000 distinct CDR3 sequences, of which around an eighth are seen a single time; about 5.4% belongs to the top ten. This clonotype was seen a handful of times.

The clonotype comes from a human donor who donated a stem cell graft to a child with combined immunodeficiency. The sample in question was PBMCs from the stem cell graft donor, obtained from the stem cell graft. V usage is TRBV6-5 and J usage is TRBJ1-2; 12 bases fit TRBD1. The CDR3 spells CASTGTGGPPLYGYTF. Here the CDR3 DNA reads TGTGCCAGCACGGGGACAGGGGGCCCTCCTCTGTATGGCTACACCTTC.